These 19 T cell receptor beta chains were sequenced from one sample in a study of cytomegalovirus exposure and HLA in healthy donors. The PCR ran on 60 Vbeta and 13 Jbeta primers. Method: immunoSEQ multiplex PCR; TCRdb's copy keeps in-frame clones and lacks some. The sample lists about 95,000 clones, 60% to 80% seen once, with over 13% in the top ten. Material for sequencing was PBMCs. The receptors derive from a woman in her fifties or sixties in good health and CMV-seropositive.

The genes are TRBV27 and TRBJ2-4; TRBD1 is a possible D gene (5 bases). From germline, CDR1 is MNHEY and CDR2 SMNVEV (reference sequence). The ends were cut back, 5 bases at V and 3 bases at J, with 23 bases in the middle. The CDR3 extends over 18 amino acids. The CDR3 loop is CASSPWPGMNDIKNIQYF. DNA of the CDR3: TGTGCCAGCAGTCCATGGCCAGGGATGAACGATATCAAAAACATTCAGTACTTC.

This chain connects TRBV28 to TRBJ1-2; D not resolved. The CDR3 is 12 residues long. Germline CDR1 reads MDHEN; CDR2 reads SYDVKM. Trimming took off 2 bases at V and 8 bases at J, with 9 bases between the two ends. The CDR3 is CASSLGAMGYTF. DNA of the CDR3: TGTGCCAGCAGTTTAGGAGCCATGGGCTACACCTTC.

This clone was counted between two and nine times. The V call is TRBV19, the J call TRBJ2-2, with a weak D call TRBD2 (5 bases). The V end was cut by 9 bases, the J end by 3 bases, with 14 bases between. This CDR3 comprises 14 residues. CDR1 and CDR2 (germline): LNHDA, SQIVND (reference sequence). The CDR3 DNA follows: TGTGCCAGCCGACTATCAACCGACACCGGGGAGCTGTTTTTT. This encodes CASRLSTDTGELFF.

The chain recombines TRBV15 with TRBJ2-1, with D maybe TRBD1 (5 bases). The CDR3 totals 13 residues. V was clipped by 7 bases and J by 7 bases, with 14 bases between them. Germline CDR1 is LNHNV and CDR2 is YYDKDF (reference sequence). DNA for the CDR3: TGTGCCACCACCATAGGGGCCACTAATGAGCAGTTCTTC. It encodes CATTIGATNEQFF.

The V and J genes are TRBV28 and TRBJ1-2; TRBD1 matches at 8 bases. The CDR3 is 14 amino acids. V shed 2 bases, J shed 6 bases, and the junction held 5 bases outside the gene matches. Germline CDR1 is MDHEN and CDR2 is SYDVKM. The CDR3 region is CASSLKRTGHGYTF. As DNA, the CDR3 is TGTGCCAGCAGTTTAAAAAGGACAGGGCATGGCTACACCTTC.

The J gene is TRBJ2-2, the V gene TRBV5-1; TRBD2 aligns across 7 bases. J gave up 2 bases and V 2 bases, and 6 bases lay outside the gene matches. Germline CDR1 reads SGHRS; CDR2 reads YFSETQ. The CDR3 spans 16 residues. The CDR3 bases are TGCGCCAGCAGCTTACTCGCGGGAGTAAACACCGGGGAGCTGTTTTTT. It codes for CASSLLAGVNTGELFF.

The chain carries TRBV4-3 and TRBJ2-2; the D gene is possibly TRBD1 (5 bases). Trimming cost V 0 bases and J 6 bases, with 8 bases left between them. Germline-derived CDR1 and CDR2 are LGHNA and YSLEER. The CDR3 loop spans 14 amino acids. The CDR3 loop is CASSQEEGAGELFF. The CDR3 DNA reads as TGCGCCAGCAGCCAAGAGGAAGGGGCCGGGGAGCTGTTTTTT.

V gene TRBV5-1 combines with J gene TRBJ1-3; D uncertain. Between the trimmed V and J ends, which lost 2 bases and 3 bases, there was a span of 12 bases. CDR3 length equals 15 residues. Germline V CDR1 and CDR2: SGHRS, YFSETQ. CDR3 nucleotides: TGCGCCAGCAGCTTAGCGGCCGGTGGTGGAAACACCATATATTTT. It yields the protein CASSLAAGGGNTIYF.

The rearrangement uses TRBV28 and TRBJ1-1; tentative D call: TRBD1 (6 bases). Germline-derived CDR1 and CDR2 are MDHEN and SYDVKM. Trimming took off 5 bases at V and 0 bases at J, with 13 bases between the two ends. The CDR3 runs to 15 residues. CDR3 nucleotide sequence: TGTGCCAGCAGTCTGCGACAGGACATGAACACTGAAGCTTTCTTT. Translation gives CASSLRQDMNTEAFF.

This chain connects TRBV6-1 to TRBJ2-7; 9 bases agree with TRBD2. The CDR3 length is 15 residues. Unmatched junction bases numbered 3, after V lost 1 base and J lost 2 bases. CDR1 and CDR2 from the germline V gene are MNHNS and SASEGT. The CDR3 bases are TGTGCCAGCAGTGAAGGGACTAGCGAGACCTACGAGCAGTACTTC. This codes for CASSEGTSETYEQYF.

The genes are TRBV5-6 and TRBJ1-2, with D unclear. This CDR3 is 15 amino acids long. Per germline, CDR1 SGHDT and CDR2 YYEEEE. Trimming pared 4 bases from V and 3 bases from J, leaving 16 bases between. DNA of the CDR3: TGTGCCAGCAGCGGCCCAGCAGAGCAGGACTATGGCTACACCTTC. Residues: CASSGPAEQDYGYTF.

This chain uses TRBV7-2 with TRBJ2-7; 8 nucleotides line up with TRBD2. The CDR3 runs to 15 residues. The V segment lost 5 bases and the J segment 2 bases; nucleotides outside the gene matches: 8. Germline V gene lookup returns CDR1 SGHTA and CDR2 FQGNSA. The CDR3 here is CASSPRGGGPYEQYF. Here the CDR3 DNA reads TGTGCCAGCAGCCCACGGGGGGGCGGCCCCTACGAGCAGTACTTC.

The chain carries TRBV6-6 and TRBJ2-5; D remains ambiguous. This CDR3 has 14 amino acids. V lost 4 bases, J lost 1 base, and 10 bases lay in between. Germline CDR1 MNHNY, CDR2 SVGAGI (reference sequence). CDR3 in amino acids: CASSFMAAQETQYF. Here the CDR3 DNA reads TGTGCCAGCAGTTTCATGGCGGCCCAAGAGACCCAGTACTTC.

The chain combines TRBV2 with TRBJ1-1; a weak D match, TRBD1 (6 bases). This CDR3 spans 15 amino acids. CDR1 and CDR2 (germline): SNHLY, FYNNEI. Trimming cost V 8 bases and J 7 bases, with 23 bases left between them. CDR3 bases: TGTGCCAGCCGTAGTGGGGGCCCGGGTGAAGGTGAAGCTTTCTTT. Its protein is CASRSGGPGEGEAFF.

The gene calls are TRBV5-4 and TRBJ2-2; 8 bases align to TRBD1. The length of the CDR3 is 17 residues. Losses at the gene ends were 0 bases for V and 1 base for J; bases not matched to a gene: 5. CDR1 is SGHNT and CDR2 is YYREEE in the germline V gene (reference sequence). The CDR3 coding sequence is TGTGCCAGCAGCTTGGGCCCAGGGACAGGGAACACCGGGGAGCTGTTTTTT. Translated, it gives CASSLGPGTGNTGELFF. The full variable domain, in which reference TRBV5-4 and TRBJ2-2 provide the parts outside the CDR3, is ETGVTQSPTHLIKTRGQQVTLRCSSQSGHNTVSWYQQALGQGPQFIFQYYREEENGRGNFPPRFSGLQFPNYSSELNVNALELDDSALYLCASSLGPGTGNTGELFFGEGSRLTVL.

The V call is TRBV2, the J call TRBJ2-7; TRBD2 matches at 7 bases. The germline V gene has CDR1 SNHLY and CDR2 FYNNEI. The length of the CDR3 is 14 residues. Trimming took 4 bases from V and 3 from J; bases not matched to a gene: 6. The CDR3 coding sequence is TGTGCCAGCAGTGGGGATACGGGGGGCTACGAGCAGTACTTC. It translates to CASSGDTGGYEQYF.

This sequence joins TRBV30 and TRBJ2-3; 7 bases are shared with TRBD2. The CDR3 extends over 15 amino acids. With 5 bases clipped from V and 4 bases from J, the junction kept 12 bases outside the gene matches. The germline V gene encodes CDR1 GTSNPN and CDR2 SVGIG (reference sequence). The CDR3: CAWARGAGVPDTQYF. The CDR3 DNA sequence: TGTGCCTGGGCCCGAGGGGCGGGAGTGCCAGATACGCAGTATTTT.

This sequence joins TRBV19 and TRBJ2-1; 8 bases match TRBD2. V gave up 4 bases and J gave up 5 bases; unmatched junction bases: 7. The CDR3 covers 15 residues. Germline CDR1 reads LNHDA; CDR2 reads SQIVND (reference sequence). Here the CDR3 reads CASSKTSGSHNEQFF. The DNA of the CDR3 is TGTGCCAGTAGTAAAACTAGCGGATCACACAATGAGCAGTTCTTC.

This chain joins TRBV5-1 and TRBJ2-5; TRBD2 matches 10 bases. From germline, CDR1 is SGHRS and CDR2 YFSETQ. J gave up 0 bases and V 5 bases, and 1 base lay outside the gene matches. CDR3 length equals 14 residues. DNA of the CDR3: TGCGCCAGCAGGACTAGCGGGTACCAAGAGACCCAGTACTTC. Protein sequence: CASRTSGYQETQYF. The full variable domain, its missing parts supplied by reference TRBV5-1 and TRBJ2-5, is KAGVTQTPRYLIKTRGQQVTLSCSPISGHRSVSWYQQTPGQGLQFLFEYFSETQRNKGNFPGRFSGRQFSNSRSEMNVSTLELGDSALYLCASRTSGYQETQYFGPGTRLLVL.